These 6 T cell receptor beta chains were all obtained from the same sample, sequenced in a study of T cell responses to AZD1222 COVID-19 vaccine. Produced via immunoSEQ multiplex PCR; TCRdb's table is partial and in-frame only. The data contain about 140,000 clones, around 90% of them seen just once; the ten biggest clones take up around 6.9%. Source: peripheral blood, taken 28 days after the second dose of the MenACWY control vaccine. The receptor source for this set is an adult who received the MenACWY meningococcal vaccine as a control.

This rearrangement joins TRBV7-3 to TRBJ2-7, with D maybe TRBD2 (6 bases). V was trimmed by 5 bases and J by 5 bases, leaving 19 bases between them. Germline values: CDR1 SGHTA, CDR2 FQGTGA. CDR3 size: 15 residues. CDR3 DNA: TGTGCCAGCAGCCTCCCGGGTGCGGGGTTCCACGAGCAGTACTTC. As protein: CASSLPGAGFHEQYF.

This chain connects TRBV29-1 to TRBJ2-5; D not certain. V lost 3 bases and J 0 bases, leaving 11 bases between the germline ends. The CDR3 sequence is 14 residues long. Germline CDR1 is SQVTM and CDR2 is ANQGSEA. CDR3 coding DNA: TGCAGCGTTGAGTTTGCAGCACACCAAGAGACCCAGTACTTC. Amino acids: CSVEFAAHQETQYF.

The CDR3 sequence is CASSPGQGASSNQPQHF. CDR3 nucleotide sequence: TGTGCCAGCAGCCCCGGACAGGGGGCGTCGAGCAATCAGCCCCAGCATTTT. The gene calls are TRBV7-8 and TRBJ1-5; TRBD1 matches at 11 bases. The CDR3 extends over 17 amino acids. Germline CDR1 SGHVS, CDR2 FQNEAQ. The V and J ends lost 5 bases and 1 base, in that order; junction bases with no gene match: 7.

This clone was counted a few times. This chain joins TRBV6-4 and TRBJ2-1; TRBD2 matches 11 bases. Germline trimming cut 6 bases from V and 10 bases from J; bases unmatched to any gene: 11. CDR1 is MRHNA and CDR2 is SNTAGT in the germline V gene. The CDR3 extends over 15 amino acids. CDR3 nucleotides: TGTGCCAGCAGCGTTGGGACTAGCGGCGGGGACGAGCAGTTCTTC. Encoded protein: CASSVGTSGGDEQFF.

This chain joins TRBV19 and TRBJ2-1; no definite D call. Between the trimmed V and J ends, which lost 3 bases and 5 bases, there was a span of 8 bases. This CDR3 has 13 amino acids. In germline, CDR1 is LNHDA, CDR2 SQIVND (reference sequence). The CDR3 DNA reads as TGTGCCAGTAGTATCTCCATTAACAATGAGCAGTTCTTC. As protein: CASSISINNEQFF. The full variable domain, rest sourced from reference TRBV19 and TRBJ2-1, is DGGITQSPKYLFRKEGQNVTLSCEQNLNHDAMYWYRQDPGQGLRLIYYSQIVNDFQKGDIAEGYSVSREKKESFPLTVTSAQKNPTAFYLCASSISINNEQFFGPGTRLTVL.

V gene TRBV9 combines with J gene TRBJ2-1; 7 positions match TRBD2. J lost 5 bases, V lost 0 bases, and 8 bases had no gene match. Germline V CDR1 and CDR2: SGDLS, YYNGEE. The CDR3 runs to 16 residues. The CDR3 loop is CASSVGGSEPNNEQFF. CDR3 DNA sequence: TGTGCCAGCAGCGTAGGCGGGAGCGAACCAAACAATGAGCAGTTCTTC.